This T cell receptor (beta chain) was found in a study of blood T cell repertoires in COVID-19. CDR1 and CDR2 from the germline V gene are SGHRS and YFSETQ. The CDR3 runs to 15 residues. J was trimmed by 0 bases and V by 1 base; bases with no gene match: 3. TCRdb's table, derived via immunoSEQ multiplex PCR, lists solely in-frame clones and lacks some. In the table there are about 220,000 clones, 80% to 90% of which are singletons. The source material was peripheral blood. V usage is TRBV5-1 and J usage is TRBJ1-1, with 7 bases fitting TRBD1. The receptor comes from a man aged 35 to 55 with acute or convalescent COVID-19. The DNA of the CDR3 is TGCGCCAGCAGCTTGTTGACAGGGATGAACACTGAAGCTTTCTTT. Its protein is CASSLLTGMNTEAFF.